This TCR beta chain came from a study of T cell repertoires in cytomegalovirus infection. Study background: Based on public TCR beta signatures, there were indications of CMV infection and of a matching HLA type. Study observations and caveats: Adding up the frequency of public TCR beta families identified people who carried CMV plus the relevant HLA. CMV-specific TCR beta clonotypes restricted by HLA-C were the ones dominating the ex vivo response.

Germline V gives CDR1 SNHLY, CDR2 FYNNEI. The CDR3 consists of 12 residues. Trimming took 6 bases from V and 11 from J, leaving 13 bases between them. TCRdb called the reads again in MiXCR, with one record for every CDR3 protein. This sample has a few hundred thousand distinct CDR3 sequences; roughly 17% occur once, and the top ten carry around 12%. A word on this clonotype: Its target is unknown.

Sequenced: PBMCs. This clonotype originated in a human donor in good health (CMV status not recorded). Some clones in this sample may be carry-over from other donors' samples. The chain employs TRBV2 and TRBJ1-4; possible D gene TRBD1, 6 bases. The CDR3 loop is CASSLGQPKLFF. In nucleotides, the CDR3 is TGTGCCAGCAGCCTGGGACAACCTAAACTGTTTTTT.